Each of the 16 T cell receptor beta chains below was sequenced from the same sample in a study of blood T cell repertoires in COVID-19. The repertoire was sequenced with immunoSEQ multiplex PCR; TCRdb's copy has only in-frame clones and lacks some. The sample lists fewer than 250,000 clones; around 85% were seen once. Sequenced material: PBMCs or T cells enriched from blood (not recorded which). The receptor source for this set is a woman aged 50 to 65 with acute COVID-19.

The DNA of the CDR3 is TGTGCCAGCAGCCGACTGGCCAGCACAGATACGCAGTATTTT. Residues: CASSRLASTDTQYF. The chain uses TRBV6-2 or TRBV6-3 and TRBJ2-3; D ambiguous. The germline V and J ends were trimmed by 6 bases and 0 bases, with 10 bases remaining between them. The CDR3 loop spans 14 amino acids. Germline CDR1 and CDR2: MNHEY and SVGEGT.

The CDR3 loop reads CASSRDRDGSFYEQYF. The CDR3 bases are TGCGCCAGCAGTAGGGACAGGGATGGGTCCTTCTACGAGCAGTACTTC. This chain uses TRBV10-1 with TRBJ2-7, with 9 bases identical to TRBD1. J gave up 3 bases and V 5 bases, and 11 bases lay outside the gene matches. The CDR3 extends over 16 amino acids. Germline V gene data show CDR1 as WNHNN and CDR2 as SYGVQD (reference sequence).

The chain couples TRBV5-1 to TRBJ1-2, with D hard to call. CDR1 and CDR2 from the germline V gene are SGHRS and YFSETQ. This CDR3 is 16 amino acids long. V was cut by 0 bases and J by 4 bases, with 16 bases left in between. The CDR3 here is CASSLVGTGLGYGYTF. The CDR3 DNA follows: TGCGCCAGCAGCTTGGTGGGCACTGGTCTTGGCTATGGCTACACCTTC.

The gene calls are TRBV3-1 (or the pseudogene TRBV3-2) and TRBJ2-3; unclear D gene. Per the germline V gene, CDR1 is LGHDT and CDR2 is YNNKEL (reference sequence). The length of the CDR3 is 12 residues. V lost 3 bases to trimming and J lost 6 bases, with 7 bases between them. The CDR3 DNA follows: TGTGCCAGCAGCCAGTCCGGGGATACGCAGTATTTT. Its translation is CASSQSGDTQYF.

Concerning this clone itself: Other DNA sequences in this sample translate to the same CDR3. This sequence joins TRBV7-9 and TRBJ1-4; a possible D gene is TRBD1 (5 bases). Germline V CDR1 and CDR2: SEHNR, FQNEAQ (reference sequence). Trimming shortened V by 5 bases and J by 0 bases, and 10 bases separated the two germline ends. The CDR3 totals 15 residues. The CDR3: CASSLRQTTNEKLFF. DNA of the CDR3: TGTGCCAGCAGCCTCCGACAGACAACTAATGAAAAACTGTTTTTT.

DNA of the CDR3: TGTGCCAGTACACTTGGGACAGGGGGTTTCTACGAGCAGTACTTC. Translating it yields CASTLGTGGFYEQYF. V usage is TRBV19 and J usage is TRBJ2-7, with 11 nucleotides matching TRBD1. This CDR3 has 15 amino acids. The V gene's germline CDR1 is LNHDA and CDR2 SQIVND (reference sequence). V lost 7 bases, J lost 3 bases, and 8 bases stayed unmatched.

The chain is built from TRBV30 and TRBJ2-3, with 12 bases fitting TRBD2. This CDR3 is 14 amino acids long. Losses at the gene ends were 4 bases for V and 4 bases for J; bases not matched to a gene: 3. From germline, CDR1 is GTSNPN and CDR2 SVGIG (reference sequence). The CDR3 DNA follows: TGTGCCTGGACTCTAGCGGGGGGGGCAGATACGCAGTATTTT. Translating gives CAWTLAGGADTQYF.

This clone has a handful of counts. The V call is TRBV7-8, the J call TRBJ2-7; TRBD1 aligns across 9 bases. The CDR3 spans 14 residues. Germline loops: CDR1 SGHVS, CDR2 FQNEAQ. Germline trimming cut 4 bases from V and 3 bases from J; bases unmatched to any gene: 4. The CDR3 sequence is CASSSPGQGYEQYF. CDR3 in DNA: TGTGCCAGCAGCTCACCGGGACAGGGCTACGAGCAGTACTTC.

The rearrangement uses TRBV19 and TRBJ1-2, with a tentative D call TRBD1 (5 bases). The CDR3 is made up of 14 amino acids. Trimming removed 3 bases from V and 6 bases from J, with 14 bases in between. The germline V gene has CDR1 LNHDA and CDR2 SQIVND (reference sequence). The CDR3, as DNA: TGTGCCAGTAGTATTTGGGGCAGGGCGGATGGCTACACCTTC. The encoded protein is CASSIWGRADGYTF.

The chain has TRBV2 and TRBJ1-2, with D possibly matching TRBD1 (6 bases). The CDR3 totals 14 residues. Germline lookup yields CDR1 SNHLY and CDR2 FYNNEI. V dropped 6 bases and J dropped 4 bases, with 15 bases sitting between them. In DNA, the CDR3 is TGTGCCAGCAGCCTTGCGGACAGTATCTATGGCTACACCTTC. It codes for CASSLADSIYGYTF. Drawing the rest from reference TRBV2 and TRBJ1-2, the complete variable domain is EPEVTQTPSHQVTQMGQEVILRCVPISNHLYFYWYRQILGQKVEFLVSFYNNEISEKSEIFDDQFSVERPDGSNFTLKIRSTKLEDSAMYFCASSLADSIYGYTFGSGTRLTVV.

The chain carries TRBV25-1 and TRBJ2-1; 13 bases align to TRBD2. CDR1 MGHDK and CDR2 SYGVNS come from the germline V gene. CDR3 length: 14 amino acids. The V and J ends lost 2 bases and 14 bases, in that order; junction bases with no gene match: 6. The DNA for the CDR3 is TGTGCCAGCAGTGAAGGACTAGCGGGGGATCGCGAGTTCTTC. Translation: CASSEGLAGDREFF. The entire variable domain, with the rest obtained from reference TRBV25-1 and TRBJ2-1, is as follows: EADIYQTPRYLVIGTGKKITLECSQTMGHDKMYWYQQDPGMELHLIHYSYGVNSTEKGDLSSESTVSRIRTEHFPLTLESARPSHTSQYLCASSEGLAGDREFFGPGTRLTVL.

This chain links TRBV25-1 with TRBJ1-6, with a weak D call TRBD1 (5 bases). V was shortened by 3 bases and J by 6 bases, with 9 bases between the two germline ends. CDR3 length equals 14 residues. Germline V CDR1 and CDR2: MGHDK, SYGVNS. The CDR3 DNA is TGTGCCAGCAGTGAGGTAGGGGCTAATTCACCCCTCCACTTT. Residues: CASSEVGANSPLHF.

The V gene is TRBV14, the J gene TRBJ1-4; D possibly corresponds to TRBD1 (5 bases). This CDR3 comprises 15 residues. From germline, CDR1 is SGHDN and CDR2 FVKESK. V lost 1 base and J lost 1, with 7 bases in between. In nucleotides, the CDR3 is TGTGCCAGCAGCCAAGTGGGGGGAACTAATGAAAAACTGTTTTTT. It codes for CASSQVGGTNEKLFF. The full variable domain, in which reference TRBV14 and TRBJ1-4 provide the parts outside the CDR3, is EAGVTQFPSHSVIEKGQTVTLRCDPISGHDNLYWYRRVMGKEIKFLLHFVKESKQDESGMPNNRFLAERTGGTYSTLKVQPAELEDSGVYFCASSQVGGTNEKLFFGSGTQLSVL.

The V gene is TRBV7-9, the J gene TRBJ1-2; unclear D gene. From germline, CDR1 is SEHNR and CDR2 FQNEAQ (reference sequence). The V end lost 1 base, the J end lost 4 bases, and 7 bases lay between the germline ends. CDR3 size: 13 residues. The CDR3 sequence: CASSLEQPYGYTF. CDR3 DNA: TGTGCCAGCAGCTTAGAACAGCCCTATGGCTACACCTTC.

J is TRBJ1-4 and V is TRBV30; the match to TRBD1 covers 10 bases. Germline values: CDR1 GTSNPN, CDR2 SVGIG (reference sequence). J gave up 3 bases and V 5 bases, and 9 bases lay outside the gene matches. The CDR3 is 16 amino acids. This CDR3 is CAWGKGTGAANEKLFF. Here the CDR3 DNA reads TGTGCCTGGGGTAAAGGGACAGGGGCAGCTAATGAAAAACTGTTTTTT. Using reference TRBV30 and TRBJ1-4 for the parts outside the CDR3, the full variable domain is SQTIHQWPATLVQPVGSPLSLECTVEGTSNPNLYWYRQAAGRGLQLLFYSVGIGQISSEVPQNLSASRPQDRQFILSSKKLLLSDSGFYLCAWGKGTGAANEKLFFGSGTQLSVL.

The CDR3 loop reads CASSAIPGQGNTIYF. As DNA, the CDR3 is TGTGCCAGCAGCGCCATCCCTGGACAGGGAAACACCATATATTTT. The rearrangement joins TRBV9 to TRBJ1-3; TRBD1 is a possible D gene (6 bases). The CDR3 loop spans 15 amino acids. CDR1 is SGDLS and CDR2 is YYNGEE in the germline V gene. The ends were cut back, 3 bases at V and 4 bases at J, with 14 bases in the middle.